Presented here are 5 T cell receptor beta chains from one specimen sequenced in a study of T cells after yellow fever vaccination. TCRdb itself ran the 5' RACE reads through MiXCR, one entry per CDR3 protein. The repertoire consists of 250,000 to 400,000 distinct CDR3 sequences, with 3.5% to 4.5% occurring once and the leading ten covering around 19%. The sample here was PBMCs, taken 15 days after the yellow fever booster vaccination. The source is a young man who received the YFV17D yellow fever vaccine.

CDR3 nucleotide sequence: TGTGCAAGTCGCTTAGGAGAAGCGGGATACCAAGAGACCCAGTACTTC. It translates to CASRLGEAGYQETQYF. This rearrangement joins TRBV12-2 to TRBJ2-5; the table's D call TRBD2 went unverified against the DNA. TRBV12-2 is an annotated pseudogene. This CDR3 contains 16 residues.

This clonotype was detected only a few times. The chain has TRBV4-2 and TRBJ2-7, with TRBD2 matching 7 bases. The germline CDR1 and CDR2 sequences are LGHNA and YNFKEQ. The CDR3 loop spans 14 amino acids. Trimming cost V 5 bases and J 6 bases; bases outside gene matches: 10. CDR3 nucleotide sequence: TGTGCCAGCAGCTTAGACGTGGGCGGGGGCGAGCAGTACTTC. As protein: CASSLDVGGGEQYF.

The sample holds a few counts of this clonotype. V usage is TRBV5-1 and J usage is TRBJ2-3, with a possible D match to TRBD1 (6 bases). The CDR3 covers 15 residues. CDR1 SGHRS and CDR2 YFSETQ come from the germline V gene. V lost 3 bases and J lost 6, with 17 bases in between. Here the CDR3 DNA reads TGCGCCAGCAGCTCCCGGACAGACGCTTCGGATACGCAGTATTTT. Protein product: CASSSRTDASDTQYF.

This clonotype was observed a handful of times. The V and J genes are TRBV27 and TRBJ2-3; D is unclear. Germline CDR1 is MNHEY and CDR2 is SMNVEV (reference sequence). The CDR3 consists of 13 residues. V lost 2 bases, J lost 9 bases, and 12 bases lay in between. As DNA, the CDR3 is TGTGCCAGCAGTTTAGGGTGGGGAACGACGCAGTATTTT. Translating it yields CASSLGWGTTQYF.

This clonotype was found many times. The rearrangement links TRBV20-1 to TRBJ2-1; possible D gene TRBD2, 5 bases. The CDR3 consists of 16 residues. The germline gives CDR1 DFQATT, CDR2 SNEGSKA (reference sequence). V was trimmed by 1 base and J by 0 bases, leaving 13 bases between them. The CDR3 DNA sequence: TGCAGTGCTAGAGGCCCCCGACTACGCTCCTACAATGAGCAGTTCTTC. Protein sequence: CSARGPRLRSYNEQFF.